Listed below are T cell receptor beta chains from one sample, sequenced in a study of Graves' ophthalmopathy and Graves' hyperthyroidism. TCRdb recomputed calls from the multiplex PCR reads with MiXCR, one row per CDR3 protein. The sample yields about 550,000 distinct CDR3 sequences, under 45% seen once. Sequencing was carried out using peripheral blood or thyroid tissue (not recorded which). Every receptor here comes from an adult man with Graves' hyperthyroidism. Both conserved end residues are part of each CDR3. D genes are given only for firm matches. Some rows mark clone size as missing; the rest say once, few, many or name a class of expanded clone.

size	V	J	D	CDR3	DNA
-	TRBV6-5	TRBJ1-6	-	CASSRAFDSPLHF	TGTGCCAGCAGTAGAGCTTTTGATTCACCCCTCCACTTT
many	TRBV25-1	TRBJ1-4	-	CASGGGVTNEKLFF	TGTGCCAGCGGTGGGGGTGTGACTAATGAAAAACTGTTTTTT
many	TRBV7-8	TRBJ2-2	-	CASSLGYSGELFF	TGTGCTAGCAGCTTAGGCTACAGCGGGGAGCTGTTTTTT
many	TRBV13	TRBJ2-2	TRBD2	CASSLVGGSFTGELFF	TGTGCCAGCAGCTTAGTAGGCGGGAGTTTCACCGGGGAGCTGTTTTTT
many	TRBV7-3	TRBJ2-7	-	CASSSLPGYEQYF	TGTGCCAGCAGCTCCCTCCCGGGTTACGAGCAGTACTTC
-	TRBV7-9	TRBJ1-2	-	CASSPGPTGTPYGYTF	TGTGCCAGCAGCCCGGGCCCCACAGGGACCCCATATGGCTACACCTTC
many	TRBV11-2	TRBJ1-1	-	CASSLDYTGAEAFF	TGTGCCAGCAGCTTAGATTACACGGGTGCTGAAGCTTTCTTT
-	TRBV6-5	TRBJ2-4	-	CASSQLIGQTFQYF	TGTGCCAGCAGTCAACTTATCGGGCAAACCTTTCAGTACTTC
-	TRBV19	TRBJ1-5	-	CVSSMATKNQPQHF	TGTGTCAGTAGTATGGCGACCAAAAATCAGCCCCAGCATTTT
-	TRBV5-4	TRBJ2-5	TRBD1	CASSFGQGVPPTQYF	TGTGCCAGCAGCTTTGGCCAGGGGGTTCCCCCGACCCAGTACTTC
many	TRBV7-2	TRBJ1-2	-	CASSLDREGYTF	TGTGCCAGCAGCTTAGATCGCGAAGGCTACACCTTC
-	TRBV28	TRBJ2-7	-	CASSTGGDTYEQYF	TGTGCCAGCAGTACTGGCGGGGACACCTACGAGCAGTACTTC
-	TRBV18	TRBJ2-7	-	CASSPSNKEQYF	TGTGCCAGCTCACCGTCAAATAAGGAGCAGTACTTC
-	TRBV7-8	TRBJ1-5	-	CASSQILQTYSNQPQHF	TGCGCCAGCAGCCAGATACTACAGACTTATAGCAATCAGCCCCAGCATTTT